Described below is a single T cell receptor beta chain sequence and its context. Amplification used 60 Vbeta primers and 13 Jbeta primers. Data came from immunoSEQ multiplex PCR; TCRdb stores just in-frame clones and leaves some out. Of about 150,000 clones in the sample, 64% were seen once. These data come from a study of cytomegalovirus exposure and HLA in healthy donors. The CDR3 is 14 residues long. V gave up 5 bases and J gave up 4 bases, with 12 bases separating them. Germline V gene data show CDR1 as MNHNY and CDR2 as SVGAGI (reference sequence). This TCR was recovered from a woman aged 25-40 years in good health and CMV-seropositive. Sequencing was performed on PBMCs. The chain uses TRBV6-6 and TRBJ1-3; the D gene is possibly TRBD1 (6 bases). CDR3 sequence reads: CASSQPTGGNTIYF. DNA for the CDR3: TGTGCCAGCAGTCAACCGACAGGCGGAAACACCATATATTTT.